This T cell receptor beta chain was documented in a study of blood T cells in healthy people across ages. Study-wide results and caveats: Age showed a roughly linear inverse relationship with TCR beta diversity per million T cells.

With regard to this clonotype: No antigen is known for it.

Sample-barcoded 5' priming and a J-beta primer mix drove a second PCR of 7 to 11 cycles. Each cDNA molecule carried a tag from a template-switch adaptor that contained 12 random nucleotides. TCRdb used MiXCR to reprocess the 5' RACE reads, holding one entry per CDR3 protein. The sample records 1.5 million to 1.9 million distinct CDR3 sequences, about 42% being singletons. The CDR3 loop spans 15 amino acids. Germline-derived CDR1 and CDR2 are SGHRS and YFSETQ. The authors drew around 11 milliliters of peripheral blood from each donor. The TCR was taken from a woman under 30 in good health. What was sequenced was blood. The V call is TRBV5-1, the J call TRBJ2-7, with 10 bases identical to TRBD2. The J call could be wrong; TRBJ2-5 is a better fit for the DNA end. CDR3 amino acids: CASSFLSGRGETQYF. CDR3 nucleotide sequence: TGCGCCAGCAGCTTCTTAAGCGGGAGGGGTGAGACCCAGTACTTC.